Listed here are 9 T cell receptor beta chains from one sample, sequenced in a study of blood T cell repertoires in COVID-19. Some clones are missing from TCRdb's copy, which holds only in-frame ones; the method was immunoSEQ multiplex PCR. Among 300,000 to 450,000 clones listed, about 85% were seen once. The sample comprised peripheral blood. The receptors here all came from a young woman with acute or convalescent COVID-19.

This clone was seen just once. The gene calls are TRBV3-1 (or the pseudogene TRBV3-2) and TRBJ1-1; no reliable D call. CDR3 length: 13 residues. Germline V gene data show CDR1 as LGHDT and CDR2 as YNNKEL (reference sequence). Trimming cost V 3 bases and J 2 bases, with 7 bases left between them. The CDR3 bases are TGTGCCAGCAGCCATACTCAAAACACTGAAGCTTTCTTT. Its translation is CASSHTQNTEAFF.

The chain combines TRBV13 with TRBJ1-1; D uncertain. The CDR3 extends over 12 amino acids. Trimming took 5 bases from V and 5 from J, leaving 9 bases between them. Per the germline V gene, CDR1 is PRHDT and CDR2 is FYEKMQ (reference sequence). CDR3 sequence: CASSPMRTEAFF. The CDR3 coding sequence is TGTGCCAGCAGCCCGATGCGGACTGAAGCTTTCTTT.

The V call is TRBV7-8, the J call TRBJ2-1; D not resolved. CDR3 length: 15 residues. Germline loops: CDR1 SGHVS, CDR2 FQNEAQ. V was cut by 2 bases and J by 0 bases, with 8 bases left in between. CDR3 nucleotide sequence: TGTGCCAGCAGCTTATCTCCTAGCTCCTACAATGAGCAGTTCTTC. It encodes CASSLSPSSYNEQFF. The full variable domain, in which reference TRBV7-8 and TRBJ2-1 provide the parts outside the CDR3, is GAGVSQSPRYKVAKRGQDVALRCDPISGHVSLFWYQQALGQGPEFLTYFQNEAQLDKSGLPSDRFFAERPEGSVSTLKIQRTQQEDSAVYLCASSLSPSSYNEQFFGPGTRLTVL.

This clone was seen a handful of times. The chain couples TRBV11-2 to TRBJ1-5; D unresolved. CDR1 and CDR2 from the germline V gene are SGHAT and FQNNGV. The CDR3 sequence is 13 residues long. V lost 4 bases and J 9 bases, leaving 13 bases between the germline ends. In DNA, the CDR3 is TGTGCCAGCAGCTCCTGGAGAGAGGGGCCCCAGCATTTT. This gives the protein CASSSWREGPQHF.

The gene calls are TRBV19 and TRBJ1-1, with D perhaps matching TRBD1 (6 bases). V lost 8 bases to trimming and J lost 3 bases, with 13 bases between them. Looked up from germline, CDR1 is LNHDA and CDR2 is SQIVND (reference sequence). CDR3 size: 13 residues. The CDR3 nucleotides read TGTGCCAGTGGAGATCGACAGGACACTGAAGCTTTCTTT. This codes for CASGDRQDTEAFF.

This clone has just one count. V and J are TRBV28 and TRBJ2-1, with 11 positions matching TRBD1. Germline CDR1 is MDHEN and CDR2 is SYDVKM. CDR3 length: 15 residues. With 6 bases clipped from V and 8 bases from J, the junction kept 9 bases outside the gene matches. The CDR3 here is CASSFLRTGGDEQFF. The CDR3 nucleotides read TGTGCCAGCAGCTTTCTCCGGACAGGGGGCGATGAGCAGTTCTTC.

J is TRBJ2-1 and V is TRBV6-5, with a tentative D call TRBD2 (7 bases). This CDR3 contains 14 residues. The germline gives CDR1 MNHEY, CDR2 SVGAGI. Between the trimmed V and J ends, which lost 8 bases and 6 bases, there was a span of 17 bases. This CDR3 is CASRRGAGGNEQFF. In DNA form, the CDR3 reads TGTGCCAGCCGACGGGGGGCCGGAGGCAATGAGCAGTTCTTC.

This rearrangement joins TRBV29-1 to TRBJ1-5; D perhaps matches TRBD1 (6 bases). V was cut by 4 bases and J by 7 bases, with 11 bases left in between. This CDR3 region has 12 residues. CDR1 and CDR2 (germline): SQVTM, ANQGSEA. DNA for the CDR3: TGCAGCGTTGTGACAGGTAACCAGCCCCAGCATTTT. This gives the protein CSVVTGNQPQHF.

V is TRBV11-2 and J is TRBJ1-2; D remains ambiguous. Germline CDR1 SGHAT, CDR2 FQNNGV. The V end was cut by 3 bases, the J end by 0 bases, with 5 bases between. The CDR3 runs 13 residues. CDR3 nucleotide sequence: TGTGCCAGCAGCTTTGGAGCTAACTATGGCTACACCTTC. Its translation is CASSFGANYGYTF.